This T cell receptor (beta chain) was recorded in a study of T-cell memory formation after mild COVID-19. Study results and limitations: Clones that contracted clustered mainly in CM and EM if CD4+ and in EMRA if CD8+. Clones contracting day 15 to 85 were balanced CD4/CD8; later expanders leaned CD4+.

Worth noting for this clonotype: Its antigen is unknown.

The germline V gene encodes CDR1 LGHNA and CDR2 YNFKEQ. The length of the CDR3 is 17 residues. V was clipped by 0 bases and J by 1 base; unmatched bases: 8. 5'RACE primed from the constant segment yielded TCR alpha and TCR beta cDNA libraries bearing sample barcodes and UMIs. TCRdb itself ran the 5' RACE reads through MiXCR, one entry per CDR3 protein. The table records a few hundred thousand distinct CDR3 sequences, 13% to 15% of them present only once. This clonotype was sampled from a man between 18 and 29 years old who had mild COVID-19 (a few samples of this study predate the infection). Cell type and time point are not known. V and J are TRBV4-2 and TRBJ1-1, with 7 bases that match TRBD1. Sequencing used PBMCs or a T cell subset sorted from them (not recorded which). The CDR3 spells CASSQDRFGQENTEAFF. The CDR3 nucleotides are TGTGCCAGCAGCCAAGATCGGTTCGGACAGGAGAACACTGAAGCTTTCTTT.